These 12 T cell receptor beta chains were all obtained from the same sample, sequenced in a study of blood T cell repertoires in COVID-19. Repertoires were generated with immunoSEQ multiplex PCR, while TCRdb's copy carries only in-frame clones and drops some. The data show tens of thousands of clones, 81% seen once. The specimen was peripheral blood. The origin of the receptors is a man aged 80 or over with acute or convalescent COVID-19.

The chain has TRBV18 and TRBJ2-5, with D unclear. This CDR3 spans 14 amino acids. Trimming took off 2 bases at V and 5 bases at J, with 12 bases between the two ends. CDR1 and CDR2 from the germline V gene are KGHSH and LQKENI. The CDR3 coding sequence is TGTGCCAGCTCACCAGGTGGGCGAATGGAGACCCAGTACTTC. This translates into CASSPGGRMETQYF.

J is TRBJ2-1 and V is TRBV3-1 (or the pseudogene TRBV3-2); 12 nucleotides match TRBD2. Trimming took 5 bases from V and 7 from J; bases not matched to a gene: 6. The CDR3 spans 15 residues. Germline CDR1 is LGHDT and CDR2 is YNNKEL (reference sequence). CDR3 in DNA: TGTGCCAGCAGCACCCCTAGCGGGGGGGCAAATGAGCAGTTCTTC. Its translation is CASSTPSGGANEQFF.

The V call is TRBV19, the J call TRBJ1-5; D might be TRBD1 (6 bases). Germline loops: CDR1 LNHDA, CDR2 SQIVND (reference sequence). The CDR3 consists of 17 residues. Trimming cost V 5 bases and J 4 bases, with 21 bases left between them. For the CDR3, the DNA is TGTGCCAGTAGTGATCAGGGTCAGGGGTCTTTTAATCAGCCCCAGCATTTT. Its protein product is CASSDQGQGSFNQPQHF.

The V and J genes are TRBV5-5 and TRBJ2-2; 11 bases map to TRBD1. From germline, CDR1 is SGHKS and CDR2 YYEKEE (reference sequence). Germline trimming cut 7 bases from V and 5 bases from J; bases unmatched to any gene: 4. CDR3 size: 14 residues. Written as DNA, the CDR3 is TGTGCCAGCGGCGGGACAGGGGGAACCGGGGAGCTGTTTTTT. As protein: CASGGTGGTGELFF.

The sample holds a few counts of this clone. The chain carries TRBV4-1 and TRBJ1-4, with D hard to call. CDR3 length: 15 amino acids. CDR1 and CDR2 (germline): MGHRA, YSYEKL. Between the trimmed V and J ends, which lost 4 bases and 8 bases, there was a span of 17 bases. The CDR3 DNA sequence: TGCGCCAGCAGCCCAAGAGCGGCCCGCGCCGAAAAACTGTTTTTT. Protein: CASSPRAARAEKLFF.

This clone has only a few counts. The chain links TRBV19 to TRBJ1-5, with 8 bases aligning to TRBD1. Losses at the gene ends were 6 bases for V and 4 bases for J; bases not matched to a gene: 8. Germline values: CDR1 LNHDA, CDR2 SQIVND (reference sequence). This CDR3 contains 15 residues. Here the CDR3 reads CASRERTGRNQPQHF. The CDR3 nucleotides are TGTGCCAGTAGAGAACGGACAGGGCGGAATCAGCCCCAGCATTTT.

CDR3 DNA: TGTGCCAGCAGCTCGGAAACTAGCGGGGCGCTCTATACGCAGTATTTT. The encoded protein is CASSSETSGALYTQYF. The J gene is TRBJ2-3, the V gene TRBV7-2; 10 bases are shared with TRBD2. Per germline, CDR1 SGHTA and CDR2 FQGNSA. The CDR3 is 16 residues long. Trimming cost V 4 bases and J 7 bases; bases outside gene matches: 11.

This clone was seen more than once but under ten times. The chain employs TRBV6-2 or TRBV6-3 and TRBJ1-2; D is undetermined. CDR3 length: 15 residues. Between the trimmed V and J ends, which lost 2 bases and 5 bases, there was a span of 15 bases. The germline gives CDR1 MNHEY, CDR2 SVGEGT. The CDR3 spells CASSYGSSSVYGYTF. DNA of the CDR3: TGTGCCAGCAGTTACGGATCCTCAAGCGTTTATGGCTACACCTTC.

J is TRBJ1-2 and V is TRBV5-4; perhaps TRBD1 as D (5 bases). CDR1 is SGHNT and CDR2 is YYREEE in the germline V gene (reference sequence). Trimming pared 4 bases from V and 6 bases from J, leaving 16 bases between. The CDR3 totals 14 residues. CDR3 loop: CASSRPGGRNGYTF. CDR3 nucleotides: TGTGCCAGCAGCCGCCCCGGGGGACGGAATGGCTACACCTTC.

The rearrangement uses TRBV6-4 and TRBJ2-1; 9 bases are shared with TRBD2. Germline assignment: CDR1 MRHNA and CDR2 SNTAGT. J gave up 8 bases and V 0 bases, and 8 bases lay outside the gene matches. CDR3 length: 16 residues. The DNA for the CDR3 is TGTGCCAGCAGTGACTCAGCGACTAGCGGTCGGCATGAGCAGTTCTTC. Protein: CASSDSATSGRHEQFF.

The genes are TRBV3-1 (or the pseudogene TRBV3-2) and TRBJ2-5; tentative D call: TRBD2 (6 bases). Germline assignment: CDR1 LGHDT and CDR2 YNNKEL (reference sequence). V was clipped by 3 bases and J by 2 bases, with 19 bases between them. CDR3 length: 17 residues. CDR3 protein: CASSQLESGGNQETQYF. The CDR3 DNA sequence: TGTGCCAGCAGCCAGCTCGAGAGTGGAGGGAATCAAGAGACCCAGTACTTC.

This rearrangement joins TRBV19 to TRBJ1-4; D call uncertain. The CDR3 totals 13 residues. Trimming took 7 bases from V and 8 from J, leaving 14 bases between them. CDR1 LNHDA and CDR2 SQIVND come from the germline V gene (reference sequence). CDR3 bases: TGTGCCAGTAACCCCGAGGGTGGCGAAAAACTGTTTTTT. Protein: CASNPEGGEKLFF.